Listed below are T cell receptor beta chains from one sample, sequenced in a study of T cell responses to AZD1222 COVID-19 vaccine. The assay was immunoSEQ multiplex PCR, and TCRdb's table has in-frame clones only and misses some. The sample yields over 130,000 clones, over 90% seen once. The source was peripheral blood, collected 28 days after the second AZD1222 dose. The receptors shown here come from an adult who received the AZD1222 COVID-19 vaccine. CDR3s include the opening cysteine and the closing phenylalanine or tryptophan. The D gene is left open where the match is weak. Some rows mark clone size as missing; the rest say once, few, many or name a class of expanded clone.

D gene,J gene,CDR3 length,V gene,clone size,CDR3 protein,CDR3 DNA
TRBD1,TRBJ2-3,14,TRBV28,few,CASRDRTGTDTQYF,TGTGCCTCTAGGGACAGGACGGGCACAGATACGCAGTATTTT
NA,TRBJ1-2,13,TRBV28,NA,CASRDPHMDGYTF,TGTGCCAGCAGGGATCCCCACATGGATGGCTACACCTTC
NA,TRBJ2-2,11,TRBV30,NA,CAWGRTGELFF,TGTGCCTGGGGGAGGACCGGGGAGCTGTTTTTT
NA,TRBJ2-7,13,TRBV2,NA,CASSERGAREQYF,TGTGCCAGCAGTGAACGGGGGGCTCGTGAGCAGTACTTC
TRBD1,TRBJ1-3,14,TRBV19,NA,CASSIGPGGNTIYF,TGTGCCAGTAGTATTGGGCCAGGGGGCAACACCATATATTTT
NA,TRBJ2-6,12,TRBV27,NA,CASSPPSNVLTF,TGTGCCAGCAGTCCCCCCTCCAACGTCCTGACTTTC
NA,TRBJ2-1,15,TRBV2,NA,CASSEYSGAYNEQFF,TGTGCCAGCAGTGAATATTCGGGAGCCTACAATGAGCAGTTCTTC
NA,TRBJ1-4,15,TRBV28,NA,CASSSLSFGTSGLFF,TGTGCCAGCAGTTCCCTTTCGTTTGGGACCTCGGGACTGTTTTTT
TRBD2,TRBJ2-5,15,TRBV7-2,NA,CASSPGAGGQETQYF,TGTGCCAGTTCCCCTGGGGCGGGAGGGCAAGAGACCCAGTACTTC
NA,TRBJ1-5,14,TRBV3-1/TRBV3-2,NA,CASSQAGTRQPQHF,TGTGCCAGCAGCCAGGCAGGGACGCGGCAGCCCCAGCATTTT
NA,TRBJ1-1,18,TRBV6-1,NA,CASSERSIGQTMNTEAFF,TGTGCCAGCAGTGAAAGGAGCATAGGACAGACAATGAACACTGAAGCTTTCTTT
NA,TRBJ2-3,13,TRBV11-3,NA,CASSFRSRDTQYF,TGTGCCAGCAGCTTCCGCAGTAGGGATACGCAGTATTTT
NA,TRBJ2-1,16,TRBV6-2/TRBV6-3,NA,CASSSRLIRSYNEQFF,TGTGCCAGCAGTTCCCGACTGATTCGCTCCTACAATGAGCAGTTCTTC
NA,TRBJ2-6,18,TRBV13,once,CASTSEARRSSGANVLTF,TGTGCCAGCACCTCGGAGGCTCGGCGGAGCTCTGGGGCCAACGTCCTGACTTTC